This TCR beta chain was sequenced in a study of T cell responses to AZD1222 COVID-19 vaccine. In the case of this clone: Its specificity is unknown.

Germline values: CDR1 MNHEY, CDR2 SVGAGI. V lost 5 bases and J 5 bases, leaving 10 bases between the germline ends. This CDR3 contains 13 residues. General study findings and limits: Researchers report vaccine-associated CD4 TCRs spanning spike, with dominance at 160-218 and 743-854.

Generated by immunoSEQ multiplex PCR, the TCRdb table keeps only in-frame clones and is missing some. Among 110,000 to 150,000 clones listed, 88% were seen once. The sequenced sample was peripheral blood, obtained 28 days after the second AZD1222 dose. The chain uses TRBV6-5 and TRBJ1-3, with a weak D call TRBD1 (5 bases). The origin of this receptor is an adult who received the AZD1222 COVID-19 vaccine. CDR3 residues: CASSQGQRNTIYF. DNA of the CDR3: TGTGCCAGCAGTCAGGGCCAGAGAAACACCATATATTTT.